The clone carrying this TCR beta chain was found many times. The data derive from a study of neurological immune-mediated disorders. This CDR3 contains 12 residues. Deletions cut 6 bases from V and 2 bases from J, with 10 bases between. Germline CDR1 SQVTM, CDR2 ANQGSEA. Time point indicated: longitudinal time-point 1 (baseline). TCRdb processed the 5' RACE reads anew with MiXCR; each CDR3 protein has one entry. The table has fewer than 55,000 distinct CDR3 sequences, more than 8% seen once. The sequence was obtained from a woman in her 40s in good health. Input material: PBMCs. The chain employs TRBV29-1 and TRBJ1-1; unclear D gene. CDR3 residues: CSVGRGNTEAFF. The CDR3 coding sequence is TGCAGCGTCGGACGGGGAAACACTGAAGCTTTCTTT.